The 13 T cell receptor beta chains given below trace back to one sample, sequenced in a study of long-term antiretroviral therapy in people with HIV. This was the immunoSEQ v3.0 assay at survey level. Assay: immunoSEQ multiplex PCR; the TCRdb copy retains only in-frame clones and omits some. The sample contains tens of thousands of clones, roughly 90% of which appear only once. The material sequenced was unsorted PBMCs, taken 0.5 years after starting antiretroviral therapy. The receptors were sampled from a woman aged 18-35 years with HIV.

The chain recombines TRBV28 with TRBJ1-4; D is undetermined. Trimming removed 3 bases at V and 9 bases at J, with 8 bases between. The CDR3 length is 12 residues. Per germline, CDR1 MDHEN and CDR2 SYDVKM. CDR3 residues: CASSFSPQKLFF. CDR3 coding DNA: TGTGCCAGCAGTTTTTCCCCGCAAAAACTGTTTTTT.

V is TRBV10-3 and J is TRBJ1-5; possible D gene TRBD1, 5 bases. There are 13 residues in the CDR3. CDR1 is ENHRY, CDR2 SYGVKD, per germline. V lost 6 bases to trimming and J lost 0 bases, with 6 bases between them. The CDR3 DNA follows: TGTGCCATCAGGGACACTAGCAATCAGCCCCAGCATTTT. Its protein is CAIRDTSNQPQHF.

The rearrangement joins TRBV23-1 to TRBJ2-2; D is undetermined. TRBV23-1 is identified as an open reading frame with a role that is uncertain. Trimming took 0 bases from V and 4 from J, leaving 6 bases between them. CDR3 length: 14 residues. This chain's CDR3 is CASSQSEPTGELFF. CDR3 DNA sequence: TGCGCCAGCAGTCAATCGGAGCCCACCGGGGAGCTGTTTTTT.

J is TRBJ2-7 and V is TRBV15; D may be TRBD1 or TRBD2 (5 bases each). Germline V gene data show CDR1 as LNHNV and CDR2 as YYDKDF (reference sequence). Trimming cost V 5 bases and J 0 bases, with 17 bases left between them. This CDR3 contains 16 residues. The CDR3 is CATSGTGVGGSYEQYF. CDR3 nucleotides: TGTGCCACCAGCGGAACTGGAGTTGGGGGCTCCTACGAGCAGTACTTC.

The genes are TRBV6-5 and TRBJ2-7; 7 bases match TRBD1. The germline V gene has CDR1 MNHEY and CDR2 SVGAGI. Unmatched junction bases numbered 9, after V lost 4 bases and J lost 0 bases. The CDR3 is 16 amino acids. For the CDR3, the DNA is TGTGCCAGCAGTTTTTGGGACAGTTTCACCTCCTACGAGCAGTACTTC. It is translated as CASSFWDSFTSYEQYF.

This clone was seen just once. The CDR3 protein is CASSLERGNTGELFF. The CDR3 DNA follows: TGCGCCAGCAGCCTAGAGCGGGGGAACACCGGGGAGCTGTTTTTT. J is TRBJ2-2 and V is TRBV4-3; TRBD2 aligns across 7 bases. Germline values: CDR1 LGHNA, CDR2 YSLEER. CDR3 length: 15 residues. The junction had 3 bases not matched to a gene; V was cut back by 4 bases and J by 1 base.

This clone was seen a few times. The rearrangement links TRBV9 to TRBJ2-7; 10 positions agree with TRBD2. Germline V gives CDR1 SGDLS, CDR2 YYNGEE. This CDR3 is built from 14 residues. Losses at the gene ends were 2 bases for V and 3 bases for J; bases not matched to a gene: 2. CDR3 protein: CASSVWTSGYEQYF. CDR3 DNA: TGTGCCAGCAGCGTTTGGACTAGCGGCTACGAGCAGTACTTC. Based on the CDR3 plus reference TRBV9 and TRBJ2-7, the full variable domain is DSGVTQTPKHLITATGQRVTLRCSPRSGDLSVYWYQQSLDQGLQFLIQYYNGEERAKGNILERFSAQQFPDLHSELNLSSLELGDSALYFCASSVWTSGYEQYFGPGTRLTVT.

As DNA, the CDR3 is TGTGCCAGCAGCTTAGCGGGGCGACACGAGCAGTACTTC. Residues: CASSLAGRHEQYF. The chain uses TRBV7-6 and TRBJ2-7, with D maybe TRBD1 (5 bases). This CDR3 spans 13 amino acids. CDR1 SGHVS and CDR2 FNYEAQ come from the germline V gene. Trimming left V 0 bases short and J 5 bases short, with 8 bases between.

This clone was seen a single time. The chain employs TRBV5-5 and TRBJ1-2; D perhaps matches TRBD1 (5 bases). Germline CDR1 SGHKS, CDR2 YYEKEE (reference sequence). CDR3 length: 14 residues. Deletions cut 6 bases from V and 0 bases from J, with 12 bases between. The CDR3 spells CASIWGEANYGYTF. The DNA for the CDR3 is TGTGCCAGCATCTGGGGGGAAGCTAACTATGGCTACACCTTC.

The chain recombines TRBV9 with TRBJ2-6; 7 nucleotides line up with TRBD2. This CDR3 contains 19 residues. Looked up from germline, CDR1 is SGDLS and CDR2 is YYNGEE. With V trimmed by 0 bases and J by 0 bases, 9 bases remained unmatched. The CDR3 coding sequence is TGTGCCAGCAGCGTAGGTTGGGGGGGAGGCTTCTCTGGGGCCAACGTCCTGACTTTC. This sequence encodes CASSVGWGGGFSGANVLTF. Combining the CDR3 with reference TRBV9 and TRBJ2-6 gives the whole variable domain DSGVTQTPKHLITATGQRVTLRCSPRSGDLSVYWYQQSLDQGLQFLIQYYNGEERAKGNILERFSAQQFPDLHSELNLSSLELGDSALYFCASSVGWGGGFSGANVLTFGAGSRLTVL.

The chain has TRBV9 and TRBJ1-2; D is undetermined. Trimming took off 3 bases at V and 7 bases at J, with 19 bases between the two ends. Germline lookup yields CDR1 SGDLS and CDR2 YYNGEE. The CDR3 has 15 amino acids. CDR3: CASSGRPGTTPGYTF. In DNA form, the CDR3 reads TGTGCCAGCAGCGGACGTCCTGGCACGACCCCTGGCTACACCTTC. The full variable domain, its missing parts supplied by reference TRBV9 and TRBJ1-2, is DSGVTQTPKHLITATGQRVTLRCSPRSGDLSVYWYQQSLDQGLQFLIQYYNGEERAKGNILERFSAQQFPDLHSELNLSSLELGDSALYFCASSGRPGTTPGYTFGSGTRLTVV.

This sequence joins TRBV15 and TRBJ2-1, with 16 bases that match TRBD2. J was trimmed by 5 bases and V by 3 bases; bases with no gene match: 13. The CDR3 has 20 residues. Looked up from germline, CDR1 is LNHNV and CDR2 is YYDKDF (reference sequence). CDR3 bases: TGTGCCACCAGCAGGTGGGGAGGGACTAGCGGGAGGGTAACAAACAATGAGCAGTTCTTC. Translating it yields CATSRWGGTSGRVTNNEQFF.

This clone was found a few times. The genes are TRBV19 and TRBJ1-2, with a tentative D call TRBD1 (5 bases). The V gene lost 3 bases and the J gene lost 6 bases, with 14 bases spanning the gap. The germline V gene encodes CDR1 LNHDA and CDR2 SQIVND (reference sequence). The CDR3 covers 14 residues. The CDR3 coding sequence is TGTGCCAGTAGTATGTTTCGGGGGTCGGATGGCTACACCTTC. This translates into CASSMFRGSDGYTF.